This T cell receptor beta chain appears in the sequencing data of a study of response to subunit inactivated influenza vaccine (dated by TCRdb to the late 2010s). A note on the overall study: To follow how T cells responded to a trivalent subunit inactivated influenza vaccine, the researchers relied on deep quantitative profiling of the T cell receptor repertoire.

The library was produced with RT-PCR. Sequenced using an Illumina HiSeq 2500. TCRdb trimmed the raw reads at Q25, called clones with MiXCR and kept productive beta chains. Every CDR3 protein is listed once, alongside the most common genes and DNA of its rows. The sample has 450,000 to 600,000 distinct CDR3 sequences on record, 16% of them singletons. 2.5% to 3.5% of the sample is held by the ten biggest clonotypes. Broad study findings and their caveats: According to the authors, only a limited number of new T cells may be recruited by each seasonal influenza vaccination.

Counted from cysteine to phenylalanine, this CDR3 has 15 amino acids. Solely the CDR3 DNA is kept, with 45 bases framed from the first base. The germline V gene yields MDHEN for CDR1 and SYDVKM for CDR2. A remark on this clonotype: Its cognate antigen has yet to be identified. One base away lies a much larger clone, so this may be a sequencing read error.

The sequencing here drew on CD4+ T cells sorted from PBMCs, taken around 25 months after vaccination. The receptor comes from a man between 50 and 69 years old who received an inactivated influenza vaccine. Donor details come from another sample of the same person, matched by shared clones. The chain employs TRBV28 and TRBJ2-5; the junction holds 7 bases that match TRBD2. The CDR3 region reads CASSFPSGSVETLYF. The DNA sequence follows: TGTGCCAGCAGTTTCCCTAGCGGTTCAGTGGAGACCCTGTACTTC.